A selection of T cell receptor beta chains follows, all from one sample in a study of persistence of HIV-infected CD4 T cells. Profiled with immunoSEQ multiplex PCR; TCRdb holds only in-frame clones, not every one. This sample has around 30,000 clones, with roughly 82% found just once. Which antigens these TCRs recognize remains unknown. Sequencing used CD4+ T cells sorted from PBMCs after approximately 19-hour stimulation, obtained from a patient who received antiretroviral therapy. These TCRs come from an adult woman with HIV who was CMV-seropositive. The CDR3 runs from the conserved cysteine through the conserved F or W. Fields, in order: J gene, V gene, clone size, D gene, CDR3 DNA, CDR3 protein. The D gene is left open where the match is weak. Only some rows state a clone size, as once, few, many or a class for expanded clones.

J gene: TRBJ2-7; V gene: TRBV5-6; clone size: NA; D gene: NA; CDR3 DNA: TGTGCCAGCAGCTTGGCCATGACTCTCGGGCGCGAGCAGTACTTC; CDR3 protein: CASSLAMTLGREQYF
J gene: TRBJ2-3; V gene: TRBV5-1; clone size: few; D gene: NA; CDR3 DNA: TGCGCCAGCAGCTTGGGAGTAGGGCGCACAGATACGCAGTATTTT; CDR3 protein: CASSLGVGRTDTQYF
J gene: TRBJ1-5; V gene: TRBV7-2; clone size: once; D gene: NA; CDR3 DNA: TGTGCCAGCAGCTTAGGAGTCAATCAGCCCCAGCATTTT; CDR3 protein: CASSLGVNQPQHF
J gene: TRBJ2-7; V gene: TRBV7-2; clone size: NA; D gene: TRBD2; CDR3 DNA: TGTGCCAGCAGCCCCCGAGGACTAGCGGGGGGGGGATCAACCTACGAGCAGTACTTC; CDR3 protein: CASSPRGLAGGGSTYEQYF
J gene: TRBJ1-4; V gene: TRBV13; clone size: NA; D gene: NA; CDR3 DNA: TGTGCCAGCAGCTTTAGCTCTCGGACTAATGAAAAACTGTTTTTT; CDR3 protein: CASSFSSRTNEKLFF
J gene: TRBJ1-2; V gene: TRBV11-1; clone size: NA; D gene: NA; CDR3 DNA: TGTGCCAGCAGCCCACAGCGAGCTAACTATGGCTACACCTTC; CDR3 protein: CASSPQRANYGYTF
J gene: TRBJ1-2; V gene: TRBV5-1; clone size: NA; D gene: TRBD1; CDR3 DNA: TGCGCCAGCAGCTTGCAGCGTCCTGGAGGACAGGGAGAGGATGGCTACACCTTC; CDR3 protein: CASSLQRPGGQGEDGYTF
J gene: TRBJ1-2; V gene: TRBV28; clone size: NA; D gene: NA; CDR3 DNA: TGTGCCAGCAGTTTAGGGTCGGTGATGGGGTCCAACTATGGCTACACCTTC; CDR3 protein: CASSLGSVMGSNYGYTF
J gene: TRBJ2-7; V gene: TRBV5-5; clone size: NA; D gene: NA; CDR3 DNA: TGTGCCAGCAGACAGGCCCTGCGGAGCAGGACCTACGAGCAGTACTTC; CDR3 protein: CASRQALRSRTYEQYF
J gene: TRBJ2-1; V gene: TRBV2; clone size: NA; D gene: NA; CDR3 DNA: TGTGCCAGCACTGGACGGGTCAACAATGAGCAGTTCTTC; CDR3 protein: CASTGRVNNEQFF
J gene: TRBJ1-5; V gene: TRBV5-1; clone size: NA; D gene: NA; CDR3 DNA: TGCGCCAGCAGTAGGAGTTACAATCAGCCCCAGCATTTT; CDR3 protein: CASSRSYNQPQHF
J gene: TRBJ2-7; V gene: TRBV2; clone size: NA; D gene: NA; CDR3 DNA: TGTGCCAGCAGGTTTTCCTACGAGCAGTACTTC; CDR3 protein: CASRFSYEQYF
J gene: TRBJ2-7; V gene: TRBV18; clone size: NA; D gene: NA; CDR3 DNA: TGTGCCAGCTCACTAAAGGGTAGCTACGAGCAGTACTTC; CDR3 protein: CASSLKGSYEQYF
J gene: TRBJ1-1; V gene: TRBV6-6; clone size: NA; D gene: NA; CDR3 DNA: TGTGCCAGCATCCGGGACTTGGGAGCTTTCTTT; CDR3 protein: CASIRDLGAFF
J gene: TRBJ2-7; V gene: TRBV5-1; clone size: NA; D gene: TRBD1; CDR3 DNA: TGCGCCAGCAGCCTCAACGACCGACGGGACAGGGCCTCCGGGGAGCAGTACTTC; CDR3 protein: CASSLNDRRDRASGEQYF
J gene: TRBJ2-1; V gene: TRBV10-3; clone size: once; D gene: TRBD1; CDR3 DNA: TGTGCCACCAGAAGACGGGACAGCTCCAATGAGCAGTTCTTC; CDR3 protein: CATRRRDSSNEQFF
J gene: TRBJ2-2; V gene: TRBV4-1; clone size: NA; D gene: TRBD2; CDR3 DNA: TGCGCCAGCACCCTTTATAGCGGGGGTGCGAACACCGGGGAGCTGTTTTTT; CDR3 protein: CASTLYSGGANTGELFF
J gene: TRBJ2-1; V gene: TRBV15; clone size: NA; D gene: NA; CDR3 DNA: TGTGCCACCAGCAGAGCTCAGCAGGGATACAATGAGCAGTTCTTC; CDR3 protein: CATSRAQQGYNEQFF
J gene: TRBJ1-2; V gene: TRBV5-4; clone size: NA; D gene: NA; CDR3 DNA: TGTGCCAGCAGCTCCGATTTATGGTCCCAGGGCTACACCTTC; CDR3 protein: CASSSDLWSQGYTF
J gene: TRBJ1-5; V gene: TRBV24-1; clone size: NA; D gene: NA; CDR3 DNA: TGTGCCACCAGTGACGCTGGGACCTTCAATCAGCCCCAGCATTTT; CDR3 protein: CATSDAGTFNQPQHF
J gene: TRBJ2-6; V gene: TRBV18; clone size: NA; D gene: TRBD1; CDR3 DNA: TGTGCCAGCTCACCAGTGACAGGGGTCTCTGGGGCCAACGTCCTGACTTTC; CDR3 protein: CASSPVTGVSGANVLTF
J gene: TRBJ1-2; V gene: TRBV29-1; clone size: NA; D gene: NA; CDR3 DNA: TGCAGCGGCGCGGGGTCAGCGGGGTATGGCTACACCTTC; CDR3 protein: CSGAGSAGYGYTF
J gene: TRBJ1-1; V gene: TRBV7-3; clone size: NA; D gene: TRBD1; CDR3 DNA: TGTGCCAGCAGCACCAGGGGGAGCACTGAAGCTTTCTTT; CDR3 protein: CASSTRGSTEAFF
J gene: TRBJ1-6; V gene: TRBV9; clone size: NA; D gene: TRBD1; CDR3 DNA: TGTGCCAGCAGCGCGGACAGGGGAGGTTCACCCCTCCACTTT; CDR3 protein: CASSADRGGSPLHF
J gene: TRBJ1-1; V gene: TRBV28; clone size: NA; D gene: TRBD1; CDR3 DNA: TGTGCCAGCAGTGGAGGACAGGGGATGAACACTGAAGCTTTCTTT; CDR3 protein: CASSGGQGMNTEAFF
J gene: TRBJ1-4; V gene: TRBV3-1/TRBV3-2; clone size: NA; D gene: NA; CDR3 DNA: TGTGCCAGCAGCCCCGGACGGATGCCCCCAACTAATGAAAAACTGTTTTTT; CDR3 protein: CASSPGRMPPTNEKLFF
J gene: TRBJ2-7; V gene: TRBV29-1; clone size: NA; D gene: NA; CDR3 DNA: TGCAGCGTTAATACACCCGGGACCCACTACGAGCAGTACTTC; CDR3 protein: CSVNTPGTHYEQYF
J gene: TRBJ1-1; V gene: TRBV25-1; clone size: NA; D gene: NA; CDR3 DNA: TGTGCCAGCTTTATTGCGCATGAAGCTTTCTTT; CDR3 protein: CASFIAHEAFF
J gene: TRBJ2-7; V gene: TRBV6-5; clone size: NA; D gene: TRBD1; CDR3 DNA: TGTGCCAGCAGTTACCGGGACAGGGGGTACGAGCAGTACTTC; CDR3 protein: CASSYRDRGYEQYF
J gene: TRBJ2-1; V gene: TRBV10-3; clone size: NA; D gene: NA; CDR3 DNA: TGTGCCATCAGCCCCCGGGGGGGGACAGTCTCCTACAATGAGCAGTTCTTC; CDR3 protein: CAISPRGGTVSYNEQFF
J gene: TRBJ1-1; V gene: TRBV19; clone size: NA; D gene: TRBD1; CDR3 DNA: TGTGCCAGTAGCTTAACACAGGGGAACGTTATAACTGAAGCTTTCTTT; CDR3 protein: CASSLTQGNVITEAFF
J gene: TRBJ2-5; V gene: TRBV7-2; clone size: NA; D gene: TRBD2; CDR3 DNA: TGTGCCAGCAGCTCTGGAGGCGGGAGGGCGGAGACCCAGTACTTC; CDR3 protein: CASSSGGGRAETQYF
J gene: TRBJ2-2; V gene: TRBV5-1; clone size: NA; D gene: TRBD2; CDR3 DNA: TGCGCCAGCAGCTCGGGACTAGCGGGGAGATCGGGACCCGGGGAGCTGTTTTTT; CDR3 protein: CASSSGLAGRSGPGELFF
J gene: TRBJ1-3; V gene: TRBV3-1/TRBV3-2; clone size: NA; D gene: NA; CDR3 DNA: TGTGCCAGCAGCCAAGGCTTCCGTGGAAACACCATATATTTT; CDR3 protein: CASSQGFRGNTIYF
J gene: TRBJ2-7; V gene: TRBV18; clone size: NA; D gene: TRBD2; CDR3 DNA: TGTGCCAGCTCACGCGCCGGGACTAGCGGGAGTATAGGCGAGCAGTACTTC; CDR3 protein: CASSRAGTSGSIGEQYF
J gene: TRBJ1-2; V gene: TRBV24-1; clone size: NA; D gene: TRBD1; CDR3 DNA: TGTGCCACCAGTGAATCCGGGACAGGGAAAGGCTACACCTTC; CDR3 protein: CATSESGTGKGYTF
J gene: TRBJ2-1; V gene: TRBV6-2/TRBV6-3; clone size: NA; D gene: NA; CDR3 DNA: TGTGCCAGCAGTTACCTCAAAAAAAGGCGGGACCACAATGAGCAGTTCTTC; CDR3 protein: CASSYLKKRRDHNEQFF
J gene: TRBJ1-2; V gene: TRBV18; clone size: NA; D gene: TRBD1; CDR3 DNA: TGTGCCAGCTCACCGGACCGGGACAGGGGTGGCTACACCTTC; CDR3 protein: CASSPDRDRGGYTF
J gene: TRBJ1-1; V gene: TRBV21-1; clone size: NA; D gene: NA; CDR3 DNA: TGTGCCAGCAGCCCCCGGGGGGGGCTGGACACTGAAGCTTTCTTT; CDR3 protein: CASSPRGGLDTEAFF
J gene: TRBJ2-2; V gene: TRBV9; clone size: NA; D gene: TRBD1; CDR3 DNA: TGTGCCAGCAGCGTAGGTGACAGGGGCACCGGGGAGCTGTTTTTT; CDR3 protein: CASSVGDRGTGELFF
J gene: TRBJ2-3; V gene: TRBV28; clone size: NA; D gene: NA; CDR3 DNA: TGTGCCAGCAGTTTAACACTAGGGCCCTATACGCAGTATTTT; CDR3 protein: CASSLTLGPYTQYF
J gene: TRBJ2-3; V gene: TRBV12-5; clone size: NA; D gene: TRBD2; CDR3 DNA: TGTGCTAGTGGTTTGACGAAACTAGCGGGGGCCGGGGATACGCAGTATTTT; CDR3 protein: CASGLTKLAGAGDTQYF